This T cell receptor (beta chain) came from a study of blood T cell repertoires in COVID-19 (dated by TCRdb to 2018 to 2020). Background for the entire study: The collaborator samples originated in the United States, Italy and Spain and spanned the acute and convalescent phases of COVID-19. The prospective study material was composed of cDNA or gDNA derived from T cells, B-cell-depleted T cells, or PBMCs. Subjects who had been exposed to COVID-19, were actively infected with it, or had recovered from it provided the deeply sampled blood TCRbeta repertoires that made up the dataset. The repertoires were released in a freely available public database meant as a resource for research on the immune response to SARS-CoV-2. Samples were obtained from the ongoing ImmuneRACE study (first 160 participants) and from about 1,300 subjects provided by 6 global collaborators. A de-identified subject ID, COVID-19 status, age in years and sex were almost always included in the sample metadata. Where available, HLA class I and class II types were taken from metadata supplied by the sample provider and were not determined by assay-based typing.

Collaborating institutions collected whole blood in K2EDTA tubes following their own protocols. For TCRbeta analysis, collaborator samples were shipped as frozen whole blood, as isolated PBMCs, or as DNA extracted from either sample type. The immunoSEQ Assay, a bias-controlled multiplex PCR, was used to amplify TCRbeta CDR3 regions from genomic DNA. The paper's data handling went like this. The number of nucleated cells in each sample was estimated from the amplification of reference gene primers within the assay. To quantify the absolute abundance of each unique TCRbeta CDR3 rearrangement, sequence reads were collapsed and filtered. Productive Simpson clonality was computed per sample as the square root of Simpson's diversity index over productive rearrangements. This is the immuneACCESS table as TCRdb keeps it, with only in-frame sequences that have V and J called. A part of the clones is gone; compared with another copy, unresolved V genes explain less than half, and the rest is unexplained. That table furnishes V, J and clone size, whereas the DNA furnished D and trimming. A total of more than 200,000 clones appear in this sample, about 88% of them only once. Around 1.6% of the sample is in the top ten clones.

What the authors observed across the whole study: Clinical and demographic metadata were provided uncurated, with the amount varying by source and participant.

On this clone itself: The specificity of this receptor is unknown. The record has no base qualities; no much larger clone is one base away.

The junction shows trimming of 0 bases on V and 6 bases on J, and the gene matches do not reach 9 bases of it. Reading from cysteine to phenylalanine, the CDR3 counts 16 amino acids. CDR3 DNA is the only sequence kept; it has 48 bases, read in frame from the first base. CDR1 MNHEY and CDR2 SVGAGI are derived from the germline V gene. The specimen was peripheral blood. The sequence links TRBV6-5 to TRBJ2-7, with 9 bases matching TRBD1. The sequence was obtained from a man between 65 and 85 years old with acute or convalescent COVID-19. The CDR3 sequence is CASSYSPGTGSGEQYF. The DNA sequence is TGTGCCAGCAGTTACTCGCCGGGGACAGGGTCCGGCGAGCAGTACTTC.